Below are 10 T cell receptor beta chains sequenced from a single sample in a study of T cell repertoires in cytomegalovirus infection. One entry per CDR3 protein, called by TCRdb with MiXCR from the reads. The sample yields 650,000 to 900,000 distinct CDR3 sequences, roughly 33% seen once. Their target antigens are unknown. The source was cultured CD8+ T cells from PBMCs, collected from culture after CMV antigen stimulation. These receptors all stem from a human donor in good health (CMV status not recorded). Some clones in this sample may be carry-over from other donors' samples.

In this sample, this clonotype turned up many times. The chain recombines TRBV7-9 with TRBJ1-2; weak D call: TRBD1 (5 bases). The CDR3 totals 14 residues. CDR1 SEHNR and CDR2 FQNEAQ come from the germline V gene (reference sequence). V lost 1 base to trimming and J lost 5 bases, with 11 bases between them. CDR3 residues: CASSLVVTAYGYTF. CDR3 DNA: TGTGCCAGCAGCTTAGTAGTGACAGCTTATGGCTACACCTTC.

This rearrangement joins TRBV28 to TRBJ2-3; 7 bases line up with TRBD2. V dropped 2 bases and J dropped 1; count of bases not matched to a gene: 6. Germline V gene data show CDR1 as MDHEN and CDR2 as SYDVKM. This CDR3 contains 16 residues. The CDR3 nucleotides read TGTGCCAGCAGTTTAAGGGGACTAAGCGGCACAGATACGCAGTATTTT. Encoded protein: CASSLRGLSGTDTQYF.

The chain couples TRBV10-3 to TRBJ2-7, with 9 bases fitting TRBD1. V was pared by 4 bases and J by 4 bases, with 5 bases of the junction left unmatched. The CDR3 extends over 14 amino acids. CDR1 is ENHRY, CDR2 SYGVKD, per germline. The CDR3 nucleotides read TGTGCCATCAGTGTGGGGGACAGGGATTACGAGCAGTACTTC. Translating gives CAISVGDRDYEQYF.

The CDR3 spells CASSLSTVATNEKLFF. CDR3 bases: TGCGCCAGCAGCCTATCGACTGTTGCAACTAATGAAAAACTGTTTTTT. The chain employs TRBV4-1 and TRBJ1-4; D gene ambiguous. Trimming pared 4 bases from V and 0 bases from J, leaving 12 bases between. This CDR3 region has 16 residues. Per the germline V gene, CDR1 is MGHRA and CDR2 is YSYEKL.

The genes are TRBV5-5 and TRBJ2-1; D unresolved. Germline V CDR1 and CDR2: SGHKS, YYEKEE (reference sequence). This CDR3 has 15 residues. V was pared by 2 bases and J by 3 bases, with 12 bases between. In nucleotides, the CDR3 is TGTGCCAGCAGCTTTTCTAGACGGAACTACAATGAGCAGTTCTTC. This gives the protein CASSFSRRNYNEQFF.

The genes are TRBV19 and TRBJ2-3; D remains unclear. The ends were cut back, 0 bases at V and 2 bases at J, with 9 bases in the middle. This CDR3 is 15 amino acids long. From germline, CDR1 is LNHDA and CDR2 SQIVND (reference sequence). The CDR3 loop is CASSIDDGITDTQYF. In nucleotides, the CDR3 is TGTGCCAGTAGTATAGATGACGGAATCACAGATACGCAGTATTTT.

This clonotype was counted at least ten times. The gene calls are TRBV28 and TRBJ2-2, with a possible D match to TRBD1 (5 bases). The CDR3 has 20 amino acids. Germline V gene lookup returns CDR1 MDHEN and CDR2 SYDVKM. V was pared by 5 bases and J by 4 bases, with 29 bases between. The chain's CDR3 is CASSTYRASRAPRSTGELFF. The DNA of the CDR3 is TGTGCCAGCAGTACCTATAGAGCCTCCAGGGCCCCACGAAGCACCGGGGAGCTGTTTTTT.

The chain uses TRBV19 and TRBJ2-7, with a tentative D call TRBD1 (6 bases). This CDR3 has 15 residues. Trimming left V 4 bases short and J 0 bases short, with 13 bases between. Germline CDR1 reads LNHDA; CDR2 reads SQIVND (reference sequence). Here the CDR3 DNA reads TGTGCCAGTAGTACAGACAGGTCCAGCTCCTACGAGCAGTACTTC. It codes for CASSTDRSSSYEQYF.

This chain uses TRBV5-4 with TRBJ2-5, with 7 bases matching TRBD2. The ends lost 4 bases at V and 2 bases at J; junction bases unmatched: 11. The germline V gene encodes CDR1 SGHNT and CDR2 YYREEE (reference sequence). There are 16 residues in the CDR3. In DNA, the CDR3 is TGTGCCAGCAGCCCCCGTCGGGGGGTACCACAAGAGACCCAGTACTTC. This translates into CASSPRRGVPQETQYF. The variable domain in full, completed from reference TRBV5-4 and TRBJ2-5, reads ETGVTQSPTHLIKTRGQQVTLRCSSQSGHNTVSWYQQALGQGPQFIFQYYREEENGRGNFPPRFSGLQFPNYSSELNVNALELDDSALYLCASSPRRGVPQETQYFGPGTRLLVL.

This clonotype was counted a few times. The V gene is TRBV19, the J gene TRBJ2-1; either TRBD1 or TRBD2 may supply D (5 bases each). V was cut by 7 bases and J by 12 bases, with 13 bases left in between. The germline gives CDR1 LNHDA, CDR2 SQIVND (reference sequence). The CDR3 is 11 amino acids. This chain's CDR3 is CASKEGRGQFF. CDR3 nucleotide sequence: TGTGCCAGTAAAGAGGGTAGGGGGCAGTTCTTC.